This is a list of T cell receptor beta chains from one sample in a study of blood T cell repertoires in COVID-19. Profiled with immunoSEQ multiplex PCR; TCRdb holds only in-frame clones, not every one. Among around 120,000 clones listed, 85% were seen once. Input material: peripheral blood. The source of these receptors is a man at least 80 years old with acute or convalescent COVID-19. The CDR3 runs from the conserved cysteine through the conserved F or W. D genes are given only for firm matches. Clone size is not always given. Where it is, it says once, few, many or a class for expanded clones.

size	V	J	D	CDR3
.	TRBV3-1/TRBV3-2	TRBJ1-6	.	CASSQDGGSSPLHF
.	TRBV6-1	TRBJ1-2	.	CASSEAQAGYGYTF
few	TRBV2	TRBJ1-5	.	CASSGNRVFSHQPQHF
.	TRBV6-5	TRBJ1-2	.	CASTRQGYGYTF
.	TRBV5-1	TRBJ2-2	TRBD2	CASSEVAGAAGGELFF
.	TRBV28	TRBJ1-2	TRBD1	CASQTGMTGYTF
few	TRBV9	TRBJ2-1	.	CASSVISVDYNEQFF
once	TRBV7-9	TRBJ2-3	TRBD1	CASSLASGQGGYYTQYF
.	TRBV19	TRBJ1-1	.	CASSIGVTGSTEAFF
few	TRBV30	TRBJ1-2	TRBD1	CAWRGDGTGDGYTF
.	TRBV5-1	TRBJ1-4	TRBD1	CASSQGQLNEKLFF
.	TRBV12-3/TRBV12-4	TRBJ1-2	.	CASSSGANYGYTF
.	TRBV29-1	TRBJ2-5	TRBD2	CSVAWGLAGQETQYF
.	TRBV18	TRBJ1-5	TRBD1	CASSPSRGQGNQPQHF
.	TRBV18	TRBJ2-3	.	CASSETGGPTDTQYF